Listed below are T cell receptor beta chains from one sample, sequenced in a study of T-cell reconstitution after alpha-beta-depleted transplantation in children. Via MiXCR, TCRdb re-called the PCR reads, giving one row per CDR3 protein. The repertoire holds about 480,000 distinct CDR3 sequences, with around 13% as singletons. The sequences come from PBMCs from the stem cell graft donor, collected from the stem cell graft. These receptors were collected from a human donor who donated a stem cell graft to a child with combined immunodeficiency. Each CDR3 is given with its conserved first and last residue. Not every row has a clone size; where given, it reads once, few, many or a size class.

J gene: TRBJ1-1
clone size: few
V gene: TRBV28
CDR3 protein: CASSLSRGGTEAFF

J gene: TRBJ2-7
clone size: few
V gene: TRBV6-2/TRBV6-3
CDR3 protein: CASHRGAYEQYF

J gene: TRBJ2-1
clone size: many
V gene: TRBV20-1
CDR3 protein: CSAYYNEQFF

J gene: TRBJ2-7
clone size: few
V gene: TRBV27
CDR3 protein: CASSFIAASGYEQYF

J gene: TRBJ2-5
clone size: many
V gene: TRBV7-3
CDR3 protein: CASSLTGLVGETQYF

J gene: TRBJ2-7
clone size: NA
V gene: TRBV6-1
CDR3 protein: CASSDRLAGVYEQYF

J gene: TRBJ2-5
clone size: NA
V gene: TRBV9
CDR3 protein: CASSVGGSGLQETQYF

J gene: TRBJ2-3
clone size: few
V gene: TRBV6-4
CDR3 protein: CASSDQASGSPDTQYF

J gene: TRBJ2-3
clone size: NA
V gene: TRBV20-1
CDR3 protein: CSAKPPGLGADTQYF

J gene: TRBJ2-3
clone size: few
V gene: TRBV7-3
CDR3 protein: CASSLSRADTQYF

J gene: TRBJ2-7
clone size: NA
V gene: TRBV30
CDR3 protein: CAWSVRGGSYEQYF

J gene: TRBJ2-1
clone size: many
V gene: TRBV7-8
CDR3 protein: CASSLSWEGEQFF

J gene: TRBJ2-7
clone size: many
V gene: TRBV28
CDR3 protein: CASSSPDRGEQYF

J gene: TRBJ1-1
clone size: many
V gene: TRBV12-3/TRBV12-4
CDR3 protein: CASSPRLLRNTEAFF

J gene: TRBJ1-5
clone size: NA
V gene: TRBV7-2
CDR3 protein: CASSLVSGLGQPQHF

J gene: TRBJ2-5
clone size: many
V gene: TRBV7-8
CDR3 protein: CASSLKGSLTQETQYF

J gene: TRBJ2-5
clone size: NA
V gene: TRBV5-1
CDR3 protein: CASSWGGYRQETQYF

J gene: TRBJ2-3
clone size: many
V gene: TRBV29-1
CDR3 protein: CSPSNLPTDTQYF

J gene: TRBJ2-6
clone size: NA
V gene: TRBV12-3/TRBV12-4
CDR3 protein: CASSSAGFSGANVLTF

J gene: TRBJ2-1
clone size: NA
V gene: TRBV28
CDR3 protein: CASSSQGEQFF

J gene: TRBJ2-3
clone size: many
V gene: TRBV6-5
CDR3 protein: CASSYSSGEDTQYF

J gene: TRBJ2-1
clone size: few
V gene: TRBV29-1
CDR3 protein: CSVESGRDNEQFF

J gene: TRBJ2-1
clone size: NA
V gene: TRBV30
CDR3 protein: CAWISGRANEQFF

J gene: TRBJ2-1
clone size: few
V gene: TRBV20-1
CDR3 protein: CSARRPIGAGILYNEQFF

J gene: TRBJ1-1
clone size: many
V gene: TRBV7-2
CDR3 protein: CASTLGPLNTEAFF

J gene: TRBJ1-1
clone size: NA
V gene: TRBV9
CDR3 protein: CASSPLDRAAEAFF